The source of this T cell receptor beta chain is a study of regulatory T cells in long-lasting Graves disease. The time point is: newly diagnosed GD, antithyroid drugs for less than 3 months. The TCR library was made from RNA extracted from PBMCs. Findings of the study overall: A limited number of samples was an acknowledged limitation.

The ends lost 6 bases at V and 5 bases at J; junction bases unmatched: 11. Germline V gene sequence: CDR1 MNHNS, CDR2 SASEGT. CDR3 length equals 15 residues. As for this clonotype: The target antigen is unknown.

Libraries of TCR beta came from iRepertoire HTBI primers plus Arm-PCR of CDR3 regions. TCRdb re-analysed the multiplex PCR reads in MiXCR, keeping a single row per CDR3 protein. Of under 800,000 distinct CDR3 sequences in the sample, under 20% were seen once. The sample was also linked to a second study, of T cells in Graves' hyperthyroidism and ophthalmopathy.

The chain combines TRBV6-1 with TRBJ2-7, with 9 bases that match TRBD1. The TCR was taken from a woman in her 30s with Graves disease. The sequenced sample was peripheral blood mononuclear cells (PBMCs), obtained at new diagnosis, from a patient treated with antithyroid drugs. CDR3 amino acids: CASSQQGAGRNEQYF. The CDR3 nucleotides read TGTGCCAGCAGCCAACAGGGGGCGGGTAGAAACGAGCAGTACTTC.